Listed below are T cell receptor beta chains from one sample, sequenced in a study of blood T cell repertoires in COVID-19. Profiled with immunoSEQ multiplex PCR; TCRdb holds only in-frame clones, not every one. The repertoire has hundreds of thousands of clones, about four fifths of them found once; the top ten carry around 7.5%. Source material: peripheral blood. Receptors were obtained from a woman of 80 years or more with COVID-19, enrolled during active disease. CDR3s include the opening cysteine and the closing phenylalanine or tryptophan.

j_call v_call cdr3_aa
TRBJ1-4 TRBV10-3 CAIRAGTGIGEEKLFF
TRBJ1-2 TRBV7-8 CASSLAPRQGGYTF
TRBJ2-5 TRBV24-1 CATSEAGGGAKETQYF
TRBJ1-3 TRBV27 CASSPGTGSSGNTIYF
TRBJ2-7 TRBV6-2/TRBV6-3 CASSYVDREDEQYF
TRBJ1-2 TRBV2 CASSRAGGVLGYTF
TRBJ1-2 TRBV3-1/TRBV3-2 CASSHRGYGYTF
TRBJ1-4 TRBV15 CATSRAPGQGSGKLFF
TRBJ2-1 TRBV29-1 CSVVRSVAYNEQFF
TRBJ2-7 TRBV4-1 CASSQYTGNGEQYF
TRBJ1-6 TRBV27 CASSFSLTVYNSPLHF
TRBJ2-1 TRBV18 CASSPSDSGSVSSFF
TRBJ1-6 TRBV28 CASGGGHSYNSPLHF
TRBJ2-6 TRBV18 CASSLTGSGANVLTF
TRBJ2-2 TRBV21-1 CASSKGGTGVAGELFF
TRBJ1-1 TRBV5-1 CASSRTGGGNTEAFF
TRBJ1-2 TRBV5-1 CASSLEAGVYGYTF
TRBJ2-2 TRBV29-1 CSGLLGANTGELFF
TRBJ2-3 TRBV5-4 CAISRGSAAPSTDTQYF
TRBJ1-4 TRBV6-1 CASSAIYRGVNEKLFF
TRBJ2-3 TRBV5-5 CASSLWAGGVETDTQYF
TRBJ2-3 TRBV7-9 CASSLSSDTQYF
TRBJ1-4 TRBV28 CASIPWGGRGDEKLFF
TRBJ2-3 TRBV10-3 CAIKPTVTDTQYF
TRBJ1-1 TRBV3-1/TRBV3-2 CASSHHRTGHMNTEAFF
TRBJ2-7 TRBV11-2 CASSPPGQGWYEQYF
TRBJ1-3 TRBV5-8 CASSLTGGNTIYF
TRBJ1-1 TRBV20-1 CSASSPPNTEAFF
TRBJ2-7 TRBV5-6 CASSPNRGFSYEQYF
TRBJ2-1 TRBV5-1 CASSLDLDNEQFF
TRBJ1-6 TRBV5-1 CASSLMTGVMGNNNSPLHF
TRBJ2-7 TRBV29-1 CSVGQGRYEQYF
TRBJ1-5 TRBV4-2 CASSRGSNQPQHF
TRBJ2-1 TRBV2 CASSEAPGLAGDYGEQFF
TRBJ2-7 TRBV7-8 CASSSDRGFTYEQYF